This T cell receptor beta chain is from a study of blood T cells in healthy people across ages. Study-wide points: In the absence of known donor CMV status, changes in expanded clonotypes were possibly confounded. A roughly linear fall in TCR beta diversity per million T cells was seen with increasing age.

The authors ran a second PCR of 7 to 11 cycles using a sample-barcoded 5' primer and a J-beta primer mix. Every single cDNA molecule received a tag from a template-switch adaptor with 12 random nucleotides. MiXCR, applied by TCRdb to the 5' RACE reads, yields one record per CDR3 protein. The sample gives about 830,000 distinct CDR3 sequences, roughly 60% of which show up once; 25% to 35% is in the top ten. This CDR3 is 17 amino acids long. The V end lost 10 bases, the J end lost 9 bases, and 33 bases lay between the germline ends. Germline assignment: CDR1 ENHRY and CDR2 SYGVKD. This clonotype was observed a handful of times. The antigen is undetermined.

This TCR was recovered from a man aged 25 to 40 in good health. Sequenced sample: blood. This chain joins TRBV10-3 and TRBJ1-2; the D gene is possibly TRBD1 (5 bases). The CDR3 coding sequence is TGTGCCAGCTGGAGGGGCAGTCCCGGATCACTAACTAGAAGCTACACCTTC. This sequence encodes CASWRGSPGSLTRSYTF.